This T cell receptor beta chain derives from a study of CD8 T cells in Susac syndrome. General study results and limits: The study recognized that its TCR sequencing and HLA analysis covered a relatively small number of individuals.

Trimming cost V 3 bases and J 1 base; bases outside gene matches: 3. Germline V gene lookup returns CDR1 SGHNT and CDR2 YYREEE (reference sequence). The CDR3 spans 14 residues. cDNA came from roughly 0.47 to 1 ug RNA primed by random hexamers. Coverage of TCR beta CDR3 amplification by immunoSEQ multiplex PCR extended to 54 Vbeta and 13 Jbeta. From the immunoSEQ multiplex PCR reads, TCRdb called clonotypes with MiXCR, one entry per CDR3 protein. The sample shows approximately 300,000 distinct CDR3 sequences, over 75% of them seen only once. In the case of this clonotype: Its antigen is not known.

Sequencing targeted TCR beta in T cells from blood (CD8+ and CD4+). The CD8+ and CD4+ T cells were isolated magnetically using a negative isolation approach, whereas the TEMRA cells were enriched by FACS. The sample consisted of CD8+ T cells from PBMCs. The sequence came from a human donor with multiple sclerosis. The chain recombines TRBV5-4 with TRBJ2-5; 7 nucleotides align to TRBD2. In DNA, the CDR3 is TGTGCCAGCAGCTCCGGACTAGGCCAAGAGACCCAGTACTTC. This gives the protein CASSSGLGQETQYF. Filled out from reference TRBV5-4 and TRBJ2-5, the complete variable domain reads ETGVTQSPTHLIKTRGQQVTLRCSSQSGHNTVSWYQQALGQGPQFIFQYYREEENGRGNFPPRFSGLQFPNYSSELNVNALELDDSALYLCASSSGLGQETQYFGPGTRLLVL.